This T cell receptor (beta chain) was observed in a study of response to subunit inactivated influenza vaccine. Study observations and caveats: Few new T cells, the authors suggested, are recruited by each seasonal influenza vaccination.

This clonotype was observed once. Its target is unknown. CDR1 and CDR2 from the germline V gene are DFQATT and SNEGSKA (reference sequence). The V segment lost 3 bases and the J segment 10 bases; nucleotides outside the gene matches: 13. This CDR3 region has 16 residues. TCRdb independently ran MiXCR on the RT-PCR reads; one entry per CDR3 protein. The sample contains more than 450,000 distinct CDR3 sequences, about 7.6% of which appear only once. This TCR was recovered from a man between 50 and 75 years old who received an inactivated influenza vaccine. This sequence joins TRBV20-1 and TRBJ2-1, with TRBD2 matching 12 bases. Sample: PBMCs from blood, taken less than 30 months after vaccination. Written as DNA, the CDR3 is TGCAGTGCTAGCTTTGCTAGCGGGGGGGAGGCAAGGGAGCAGTTCTTC. Protein sequence: CSASFASGGEAREQFF.